These T cell receptor beta chains were read from a single sample in a study of T cell changes during pregnancy in multiple sclerosis. Sequencing was performed with immunoSEQ multiplex PCR; in TCRdb, only in-frame clones are kept and a portion is missing. The sample contains 65,000 to 85,000 clones, around 92% of which appear only once. Material: peripheral blood, obtained in the first trimester of pregnancy. The source is a female donor in good health, enrolled as a control in a pregnancy study. Both conserved end residues are part of each CDR3. D genes are given only for firm matches. The size entry is marked missing in some rows and otherwise reads once, few, many or a size class.

v_call,j_call,clone_size,d_call,cdr3_aa,cdr3_nt
TRBV7-9,TRBJ1-2,NA,NA,CASKGPGGGDYGYTF,TGTGCCAGCAAAGGCCCGGGGGGGGGCGACTATGGCTACACCTTC
TRBV18,TRBJ1-4,NA,NA,CASSPLQGHSNEKLFF,TGTGCCAGCTCACCACTGCAGGGGCATAGTAATGAAAAACTGTTTTTT
TRBV7-7,TRBJ2-3,few,TRBD1,CASSLTGFPDTQYF,TGTGCCAGCAGCTTGACAGGGTTCCCAGATACGCAGTATTTT
TRBV6-1,TRBJ1-5,NA,TRBD1,CASSAIQGAGQPQHF,TGTGCCAGCAGTGCCATTCAGGGGGCAGGTCAGCCCCAGCATTTT
TRBV28,TRBJ1-2,NA,TRBD1,CASSLWGGQGRYGYTF,TGTGCCAGCAGTTTATGGGGGGGACAGGGGAGGTATGGCTACACCTTC
TRBV29-1,TRBJ2-6,NA,TRBD2,CSVKGSGSGANVLTF,TGCAGCGTTAAGGGTAGCGGGTCTGGGGCCAACGTCCTGACTTTC
TRBV4-3,TRBJ1-4,NA,NA,CASSQDSNRVGEKLFF,TGCGCCAGCAGCCAAGATTCGAACAGGGTTGGGGAAAAACTGTTTTTT
TRBV10-3,TRBJ1-4,NA,NA,CAITGATNEKLFF,TGTGCCATAACAGGAGCAACTAATGAAAAACTGTTTTTT
TRBV7-2,TRBJ2-1,NA,TRBD2,CASSLVPGLAGGTYNERFF,TGTGCCAGCAGCTTAGTCCCCGGACTAGCGGGGGGGACCTACAATGAGCGGTTCTTC
TRBV10-2,TRBJ2-3,NA,TRBD2,CASSVLAGGWGTDTQYF,TGCGCCAGCAGTGTTCTAGCGGGAGGGTGGGGGACAGATACGCAGTATTTT
TRBV7-9,TRBJ2-3,NA,TRBD2,CASSFERGGWDTDTQYF,TGTGCCAGCAGCTTCGAGCGGGGGGGCTGGGACACAGATACGCAGTATTTT
TRBV2,TRBJ2-7,NA,NA,CASFRGGYYEQYF,TGTGCCAGCTTTAGGGGGGGGTACTACGAGCAGTACTTC
TRBV30,TRBJ2-7,NA,NA,CAWARGPYEQYF,TGTGCCTGGGCACGAGGGCCCTACGAGCAGTACTTC
TRBV6-5,TRBJ2-1,NA,TRBD1,CASSYSQGAEQFF,TGTGCCAGCAGTTACTCACAGGGGGCTGAGCAGTTCTTC
TRBV7-9,TRBJ1-1,NA,TRBD1,CASSPQGALSAEAFF,TGTGCCAGCAGCCCTCAGGGGGCGTTAAGCGCTGAAGCTTTCTTT
TRBV27,TRBJ2-7,NA,TRBD2,CASSPTGGLIDEQYF,TGTGCCAGCAGTCCCACGGGGGGGCTAATTGACGAGCAGTACTTC
TRBV7-2,TRBJ1-4,NA,TRBD1,CASSQGQGVTNEKLFF,TGTGCCAGCAGCCAGGGACAGGGGGTAACTAATGAAAAACTGTTTTTT
TRBV7-6,TRBJ1-3,NA,TRBD1,CASSATGGTGNTIYF,TGTGCCAGCAGCGCCACAGGGGGCACTGGAAACACCATATATTTT
TRBV2,TRBJ1-5,NA,NA,CASSAGVSNQPQHF,TGTGCCAGCAGTGCAGGGGTTAGCAATCAGCCCCAGCATTTT
TRBV2,TRBJ2-7,NA,TRBD1,CASSPRQGEGYEQYF,TGTGCCAGCAGTCCGCGACAGGGCGAGGGATACGAGCAGTACTTC
TRBV19,TRBJ1-2,once,NA,CASSKGENYGGYTF,TGTGCCAGTAGTAAGGGGGAAAATTATGGCGGCTACACCTTC
TRBV2,TRBJ2-2,once,NA,CASSESGTSNTGELFF,TGTGCCAGCAGTGAGTCCGGGACTTCGAACACCGGGGAGCTGTTTTTT
TRBV7-9,TRBJ2-5,NA,NA,CASSLGLRTENETQYF,TGTGCCAGCAGCTTAGGACTCCGGACAGAAAACGAGACCCAGTACTTC
TRBV10-1,TRBJ2-5,NA,NA,CASSEAPYEMGRRETQYF,TGCGCCAGCAGTGAAGCCCCCTACGAGATGGGCAGGAGGGAGACCCAGTACTTC
TRBV11-2,TRBJ1-1,NA,TRBD1,CASSLVAGGTEAFF,TGTGCCAGCAGCTTAGTGGCAGGGGGAACTGAAGCTTTCTTT